This T cell receptor beta chain was recorded in a study of blood T cell repertoires in COVID-19. Original processing notes: Amplification of reference gene primers was used by the study to estimate nucleated cell counts. Sequenced by immunoSEQ multiplex PCR; TCRdb stores in-frame clones only, minus some. V, J and clone size reflect that table, while D and trimming were determined from the DNA. In the table there are more than 200,000 clones, around 90% of which are singletons. The ends were cut back, 6 bases at V and 1 base at J, with 15 bases in the middle. Per the germline V gene, CDR1 is MNHNY and CDR2 is SVGAGI (reference sequence). CDR3 length: 15 amino acids.

The chain couples TRBV6-6 to TRBJ2-5; the D gene is possibly TRBD2 (6 bases). This receptor was identified in a woman aged 55-69 years with COVID-19, enrolled during active disease. Sample: peripheral blood. CDR3 DNA: TGTGCCAGCAGCACTCCTCGGGGGACCCAAGAGACCCAGTACTTC. This gives the protein CASSTPRGTQETQYF.